Shown below are 27 T cell receptor beta chains from a single sample sequenced in a study of T cells after posttransplantation cyclophosphamide (dated by TCRdb to the mid-2010s). The library was produced with the immunoSEQ multiplex PCR assay. TCRdb took over this immuneACCESS table, retaining in-frame rearrangements with V and J assigned. Such tables are incomplete; in checked studies, under half of the missing clones stem from an unresolved V gene, and the remainder is unexplained. The sample records 20,000 to 25,000 clones, around 73% of which are singletons. The ten largest clones add up to approximately 0.59% of the sample. The sequencing input was memory CD4+ T cells sorted from PBMCs. These receptor sequences come from a woman aged 55-70 years in good health, CMV-negative, and a related stem cell transplant donor.

The V gene is TRBV7-8, the J gene TRBJ2-4; 9 bases align to TRBD2. V lost 5 bases and J lost 3; bases outside the gene matches: 8. Per the germline V gene, CDR1 is SGHVS and CDR2 is FQNEAQ. The CDR3 loop spans 16 amino acids. The CDR3 loop is CASSPKREEVKNIQYF. The CDR3 DNA is TGTGCCAGCAGCCCCAAGCGGGAGGAGGTCAAAAACATTCAGTACTTC. The variable domain in full, with the rest retrieved from reference TRBV7-8 and TRBJ2-4, is GAGVSQSPRYKVAKRGQDVALRCDPISGHVSLFWYQQALGQGPEFLTYFQNEAQLDKSGLPSDRFFAERPEGSVSTLKIQRTQQEDSAVYLCASSPKREEVKNIQYFGAGTRLSVL.

V gene TRBV11-1 combines with J gene TRBJ1-2; TRBD1 is a possible D gene (5 bases). The CDR3 is 14 amino acids. The germline V gene has CDR1 SGHAT and CDR2 FQDESV (reference sequence). The ends were cut back, 5 bases at V and 7 bases at J, with 17 bases in the middle. This chain's CDR3 is CASSPPGWVFGYTF. In nucleotides, the CDR3 is TGTGCCAGCAGCCCGCCAGGGTGGGTGTTTGGCTACACCTTC.

This chain joins TRBV4-1 and TRBJ1-1, with D unresolved. The V end lost 1 base, the J end lost 9 bases, and 12 bases lay between the germline ends. CDR3 length: 13 residues. Per the germline V gene, CDR1 is MGHRA and CDR2 is YSYEKL. The CDR3 coding sequence is TGCGCCAGCAGCCAAGGCGGGGTCGGGCAAGCTTTCTTT. Its protein product is CASSQGGVGQAFF.

The rearrangement uses TRBV7-2 and TRBJ2-3; D might be TRBD2 (5 bases). V was clipped by 7 bases and J by 10 bases, with 12 bases between them. The CDR3 spans 11 residues. From germline, CDR1 is SGHTA and CDR2 FQGNSA. The CDR3 coding sequence is TGTGCCAGCACCGCCGGGGTAGCGCAGTATTTT. Encoded protein: CASTAGVAQYF. Drawing the rest from reference TRBV7-2 and TRBJ2-3, the complete variable domain is GAGVSQSPSNKVTEKGKDVELRCDPISGHTALYWYRQSLGQGLEFLIYFQGNSAPDKSGLPSDRFSAERTGGSVSTLTIQRTQQEDSAVYLCASTAGVAQYFGPGTRLTVL.

The V call is TRBV27, the J call TRBJ2-3; 9 nucleotides align to TRBD2. Germline loops: CDR1 MNHEY, CDR2 SMNVEV (reference sequence). The CDR3 is 12 amino acids. V shed 2 bases and J 15 bases; nucleotides not matched to a gene: 6. In DNA form, the CDR3 reads TGTGCCAGCAGTTTAGGGTCTAGCGGGACATATTTT. It codes for CASSLGSSGTYF.

This clone has more than one count but fewer than ten. The genes are TRBV7-9 and TRBJ2-1; 9 nucleotides match TRBD1. The germline gives CDR1 SEHNR, CDR2 FQNEAQ (reference sequence). CDR3 length: 17 amino acids. V lost 5 bases and J lost 3; bases outside the gene matches: 11. CDR3 nucleotide sequence: TGTGCCAGCAGCCCCCGGTTGAGACAGGGGGTCTACAATGAGCAGTTCTTC. Residues: CASSPRLRQGVYNEQFF.

This clone was seen once. The V and J genes are TRBV5-1 and TRBJ2-5; 8 bases line up with TRBD1. V lost 8 bases and J lost 5; bases outside the gene matches: 14. CDR1 is SGHRS and CDR2 is YFSETQ in the germline V gene. The CDR3 has 15 amino acids. The CDR3 coding sequence is TGCGCCAGTTTACCGACAGGGGCCCCCGGGGAGACCCAGTACTTC. Translated, it gives CASLPTGAPGETQYF.

J is TRBJ1-3 and V is TRBV6-6; D not resolved. CDR3 length equals 16 residues. V lost 7 bases and J 0 bases, leaving 16 bases between the germline ends. Looked up from germline, CDR1 is MNHNY and CDR2 is SVGAGI (reference sequence). CDR3 region: CASTGPGRDSGNTIYF. DNA of the CDR3: TGTGCCAGCACTGGCCCGGGGAGGGACTCTGGAAACACCATATATTTT.

The chain links TRBV7-9 to TRBJ1-4; 11 bases are shared with TRBD1. The CDR3 runs to 17 residues. The germline V gene encodes CDR1 SEHNR and CDR2 FQNEAQ (reference sequence). J was trimmed by 7 bases and V by 4 bases; bases with no gene match: 11. DNA of the CDR3: TGTGCCAGCAGCTCCCTAACCGGGACAGGGGGAGTTGAAAAACTGTTTTTT. Protein: CASSSLTGTGGVEKLFF. Full variable domain (rest looked up from reference TRBV7-9 and TRBJ1-4): DTGVSQNPRHKITKRGQNVTFRCDPISEHNRLYWYRQTLGQGPEFLTYFQNEAQLEKSRLLSDRFSAERPKGSFSTLEIQRTEQGDSAMYLCASSSLTGTGGVEKLFFGSGTQLSVL.

The genes are TRBV25-1 and TRBJ2-4; maybe TRBD1 (6 bases). This CDR3 has 15 amino acids. V was trimmed by 4 bases and J by 0 bases, leaving 10 bases between them. Germline-derived CDR1 and CDR2 are MGHDK and SYGVNS. Here the CDR3 reads CASSGTVLAKNIQYF. CDR3 nucleotides: TGTGCCAGCAGTGGGACAGTTCTAGCCAAAAACATTCAGTACTTC.

The V gene is TRBV28, the J gene TRBJ2-7; TRBD1 is a possible D gene (7 bases). Deletions cut 7 bases from V and 6 bases from J, with 19 bases between. This CDR3 comprises 14 residues. The V gene's germline CDR1 is MDHEN and CDR2 SYDVKM. CDR3 amino acids: CASMLPQGGREQYF. The DNA of the CDR3 is TGTGCCAGCATGCTCCCCCAGGGGGGTCGCGAGCAGTACTTC.

CDR3 sequence reads: CASSLSREGGYTF. Here the CDR3 DNA reads TGTGCCAGCAGCTTAAGCAGGGAAGGCGGCTACACCTTC. The gene calls are TRBV7-2 and TRBJ1-2; the D gene is possibly TRBD1 (5 bases). The CDR3 is 13 amino acids. Trimming removed 2 bases from V and 8 bases from J, with 12 bases in between. Germline V CDR1 and CDR2: SGHTA, FQGNSA.

The rearrangement uses TRBV30 and TRBJ1-1; no definite D call. V lost 0 bases, J lost 5 bases, and 7 bases lay in between. Germline V lookup: CDR1 GTSNPN, CDR2 SVGIG (reference sequence). This CDR3 region has 12 residues. CDR3 in amino acids: CAWSVRGTEAFF. The CDR3 region has the DNA TGTGCCTGGAGTGTACGAGGAACTGAAGCTTTCTTT.

V gene TRBV5-5 combines with J gene TRBJ2-7; the match to TRBD2 covers 12 bases. V lost 0 bases, J lost 6 bases, and 4 bases stayed unmatched. The CDR3 runs 15 residues. CDR1 is SGHKS, CDR2 YYEKEE, per germline (reference sequence). CDR3 bases: TGTGCCAGCAGCTTGGTTCCTAGCGGGAGGGGCGAGCAGTACTTC. This gives the protein CASSLVPSGRGEQYF.

This sequence joins TRBV7-3 and TRBJ2-6; TRBD1 matches 8 bases. The junction had 5 bases not matched to a gene; V was cut back by 6 bases and J by 4 bases. The CDR3 spans 15 residues. Germline assignment: CDR1 SGHTA and CDR2 FQGTGA. CDR3 loop: CASRRTGTGANVLTF. The CDR3 region has the DNA TGTGCCAGCAGGCGGACAGGGACCGGGGCCAACGTCCTGACTTTC.

This chain connects TRBV7-2 to TRBJ1-2, with 9 bases that match TRBD1. CDR1 is SGHTA, CDR2 FQGNSA, per germline. The CDR3 has 13 amino acids. After removal of 4 bases from V and 6 bases from J, the junction contained 3 bases not matched to a gene. Here the CDR3 DNA reads TGTGCCAGCAGCTCGGGACAGGGACATGGCTACACCTTC. It is translated as CASSSGQGHGYTF.

The chain combines TRBV6-6 with TRBJ2-7, with 13 bases fitting TRBD2. The CDR3 runs 15 residues. V lost 6 bases, J lost 4 bases, and 6 bases stayed unmatched. Per germline, CDR1 MNHNY and CDR2 SVGAGI (reference sequence). CDR3 nucleotide sequence: TGTGCCAGCAGCTCCGGGACTAGCGGGGTGTACGAGCAGTACTTC. Its protein product is CASSSGTSGVYEQYF.

V usage is TRBV10-2 and J usage is TRBJ1-6; D gene unclear. CDR1 WSHSY and CDR2 SAAADI come from the germline V gene. The ends were cut back, 3 bases at V and 2 bases at J, with 8 bases in the middle. The CDR3 contains 15 residues. In DNA, the CDR3 is TGCGCCAGCAGTGACGGTCAGGCCTATAATTCACCCCTCCACTTT. This gives the protein CASSDGQAYNSPLHF.

The chain employs TRBV7-3 and TRBJ2-2; D possibly corresponds to TRBD2 (6 bases). V was pared by 1 base and J by 8 bases, with 14 bases between. The CDR3 consists of 15 residues. Looked up from germline, CDR1 is SGHTA and CDR2 is FQGTGA. The CDR3 reads CASSLKEAGTGELFF. Written as DNA, the CDR3 is TGTGCCAGCAGCTTAAAAGAAGCAGGGACTGGGGAGCTGTTTTTT.

The chain uses TRBV7-2 and TRBJ2-1, with D possibly matching TRBD2 (5 bases). Germline CDR1 is SGHTA and CDR2 is FQGNSA. V dropped 4 bases and J dropped 7 bases, with 17 bases sitting between them. This CDR3 has 15 residues. CDR3 sequence: CASSSRHREENEQFF. The CDR3 DNA sequence: TGTGCCAGCAGCTCTAGGCACCGGGAAGAGAATGAGCAGTTCTTC.

The chain recombines TRBV5-4 with TRBJ1-2, with 9 bases aligning to TRBD1. V shed 4 bases, J shed 7 bases, and the junction held 8 bases outside the gene matches. The CDR3 has 14 residues. CDR1 is SGHNT, CDR2 YYREEE, per germline (reference sequence). This CDR3 reads CASSATGGASGYTF. As DNA, the CDR3 is TGTGCCAGCAGCGCCACAGGGGGCGCCAGTGGCTACACCTTC.

Note on this clone: The same CDR3 arises from other DNA sequences in this sample as well. The J gene is TRBJ2-1, the V gene TRBV5-4, with a tentative D call TRBD2 (6 bases). CDR3 length: 15 residues. Trimming took 2 bases from V and 4 from J, leaving 13 bases between them. Germline V CDR1 and CDR2: SGHNT, YYREEE (reference sequence). The CDR3 is CASSLGAGGYNEQFF. In DNA, the CDR3 is TGTGCCAGCAGCTTAGGAGCGGGCGGATACAATGAGCAGTTCTTC.

J is TRBJ1-1 and V is TRBV11-2, with a possible D match to TRBD1 (6 bases). CDR3 length: 17 residues. The germline V gene has CDR1 SGHAT and CDR2 FQNNGV. V was pared by 1 base and J by 0 bases, with 15 bases between. This CDR3 is CASSLVPSTGVNTEAFF. CDR3 nucleotide sequence: TGTGCCAGCAGCTTAGTCCCCTCGACAGGCGTGAACACTGAAGCTTTCTTT.

The genes are TRBV6-6 and TRBJ2-6; 8 bases line up with TRBD1. Germline V gene lookup returns CDR1 MNHNY and CDR2 SVGAGI (reference sequence). This CDR3 is 16 amino acids long. V lost 5 bases to trimming and J lost 2 bases; unmatched junction nucleotides: 5. CDR3 sequence reads: CASSDWTGTGANVLTF. CDR3 sequence (DNA): TGTGCCAGCAGTGACTGGACAGGGACTGGGGCCAACGTCCTGACTTTC.

This clone was picked up one time. V usage is TRBV30 and J usage is TRBJ2-2; 9 bases align to TRBD2. Germline CDR1 is GTSNPN and CDR2 is SVGIG (reference sequence). The CDR3 length is 14 residues. V lost 8 bases to trimming and J lost 7 bases; unmatched junction nucleotides: 11. CDR3 bases: TGTGCCCGGCGGGGGGGAGTGTTTTACGGGGAGCTGTTTTTT. Protein product: CARRGGVFYGELFF.

The rearrangement links TRBV28 to TRBJ1-3; weak D call: TRBD1 (5 bases). V was trimmed by 7 bases and J by 1 base, leaving 8 bases between them. CDR3 length: 13 residues. Germline CDR1 is MDHEN and CDR2 is SYDVKM. The CDR3 reads CASKRQSGNTIYF. The CDR3 DNA sequence: TGTGCCAGCAAACGACAGTCTGGAAACACCATATATTTT.

This clone was seen more than once but under ten times. This chain uses TRBV27 with TRBJ1-6; possible D gene TRBD1, 5 bases. The CDR3 is made up of 13 amino acids. In germline, CDR1 is MNHEY, CDR2 SMNVEV (reference sequence). Between the trimmed V and J ends, which lost 4 bases and 8 bases, there was a span of 9 bases. This CDR3 is CASSWGVDSPLHF. The CDR3 DNA follows: TGTGCCAGCAGTTGGGGGGTTGATTCACCCCTCCACTTT.